This T cell receptor beta chain was captured in a study of blood T cell repertoires in COVID-19. Trimming took 3 bases from V and 4 from J; bases not matched to a gene: 8. In germline, CDR1 is ENHRY, CDR2 SYGVKD. The CDR3 runs to 16 residues. Clones were sequenced by immunoSEQ multiplex PCR, and TCRdb holds only the in-frame ones, with some missing. Of 350,000 to 500,000 clones in the sample, about 88% were seen once. Specimen: PBMCs or T cells enriched from blood (not recorded which). This TCR was sampled from a young woman who had been exposed to COVID-19. The rearrangement links TRBV10-3 to TRBJ2-5, with 10 positions matching TRBD2. As DNA, the CDR3 is TGTGCCATCAGTGATGGGACTAGCGTTAGAGGAGAGACCCAGTACTTC. This translates into CAISDGTSVRGETQYF.